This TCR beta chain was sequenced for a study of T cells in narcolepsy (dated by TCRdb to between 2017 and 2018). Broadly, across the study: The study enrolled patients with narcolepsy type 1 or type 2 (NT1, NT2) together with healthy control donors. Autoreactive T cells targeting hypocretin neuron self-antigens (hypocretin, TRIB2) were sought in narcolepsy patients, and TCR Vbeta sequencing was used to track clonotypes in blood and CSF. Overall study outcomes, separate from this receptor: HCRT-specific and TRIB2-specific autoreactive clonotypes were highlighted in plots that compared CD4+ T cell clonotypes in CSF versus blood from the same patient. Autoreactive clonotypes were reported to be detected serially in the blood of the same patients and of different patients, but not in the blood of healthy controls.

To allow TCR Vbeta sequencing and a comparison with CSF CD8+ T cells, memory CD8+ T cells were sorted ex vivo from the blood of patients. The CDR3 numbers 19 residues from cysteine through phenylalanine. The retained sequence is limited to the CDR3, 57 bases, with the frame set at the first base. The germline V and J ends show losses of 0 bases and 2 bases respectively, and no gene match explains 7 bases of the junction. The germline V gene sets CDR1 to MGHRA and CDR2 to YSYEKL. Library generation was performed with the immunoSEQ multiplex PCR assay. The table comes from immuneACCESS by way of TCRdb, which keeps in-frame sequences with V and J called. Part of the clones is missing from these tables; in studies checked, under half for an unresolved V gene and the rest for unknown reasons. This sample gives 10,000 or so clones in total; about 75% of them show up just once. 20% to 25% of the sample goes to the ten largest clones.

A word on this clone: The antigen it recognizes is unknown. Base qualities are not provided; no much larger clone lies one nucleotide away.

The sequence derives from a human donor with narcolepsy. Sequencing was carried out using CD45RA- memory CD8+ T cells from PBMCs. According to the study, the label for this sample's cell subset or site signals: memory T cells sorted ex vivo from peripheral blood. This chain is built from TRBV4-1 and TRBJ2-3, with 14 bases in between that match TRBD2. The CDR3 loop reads CASSQEYGTSGGATDTQYF. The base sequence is TGCGCCAGCAGCCAAGAGTACGGGACTAGCGGGGGAGCCACAGATACGCAGTATTTT.